A single sample is the source of the 32 T cell receptor beta chains below, sequenced in a study of Tregs in tolerant kidney transplant recipients. TCRdb keeps only in-frame clones here, not all; method: immunoSEQ multiplex PCR. The table includes approximately 82,000 clones, approximately 93% detected once. Mixed chimerism was transient after nonmyeloablative marrow transplants from related graft donors. Sequences were derived from CD4+ T cells from blood (PBMCs), sampled 12 months after the transplant. The receptor set was obtained from a human patient who received a combined kidney and bone marrow transplant. Among the T cells, some may be from the graft donor.

This rearrangement joins TRBV7-8 to TRBJ1-5, with no clear D. Trimming shortened V by 1 base and J by 1 base, and 8 bases separated the two germline ends. The CDR3 extends over 15 amino acids. Germline CDR1 and CDR2: SGHVS and FQNEAQ. The CDR3 DNA follows: TGTGCCAGCAGCTTAGTTGCGGGGAGCAATCAGCCCCAGCATTTT. Translated: CASSLVAGSNQPQHF. The variable domain in full, completed from reference TRBV7-8 and TRBJ1-5, reads GAGVSQSPRYKVAKRGQDVALRCDPISGHVSLFWYQQALGQGPEFLTYFQNEAQLDKSGLPSDRFFAERPEGSVSTLKIQRTQQEDSAVYLCASSLVAGSNQPQHFGDGTRLSIL.

The rearrangement joins TRBV7-9 to TRBJ2-7, with 9 nucleotides matching TRBD1. The CDR3 sequence is 13 residues long. From germline, CDR1 is SEHNR and CDR2 FQNEAQ (reference sequence). Trimming took 7 bases from V and 3 from J; bases not matched to a gene: 4. The CDR3 region is CASNLDRGYEQYF. The CDR3 coding sequence is TGTGCCAGCAACCTGGACAGGGGCTACGAGCAGTACTTC.

This rearrangement joins TRBV12-5 to TRBJ1-3; possibly TRBD1 for D (6 bases). V lost 1 base to trimming and J lost 4 bases, with 23 bases between them. CDR1 and CDR2 from the germline V gene are LGHNT and FRNRAP. The CDR3 has 19 amino acids. Written as DNA, the CDR3 is TGTGCTAGTGGTTTGGGTCACGGGACAACGATAGACGAAGGAAACACCATATATTTT. Protein: CASGLGHGTTIDEGNTIYF.

This sequence joins TRBV9 and TRBJ2-7; D possibly corresponds to TRBD2 (6 bases). Between the trimmed V and J ends, which lost 5 bases and 3 bases, there was a span of 15 bases. The CDR3 has 14 amino acids. In germline, CDR1 is SGDLS, CDR2 YYNGEE. The CDR3 loop is CASSPRDSLYEQYF. CDR3 nucleotide sequence: TGTGCCAGCAGTCCTCGGGACTCCCTCTACGAGCAGTACTTC.

The rearrangement joins TRBV4-3 to TRBJ2-1; D might be TRBD2 (6 bases). Germline lookup yields CDR1 LGHNA and CDR2 YSLEER. Trimming shortened V by 3 bases and J by 5 bases, and 14 bases separated the two germline ends. The CDR3 contains 15 residues. CDR3: CASSQEGLGNNEQFF. The DNA of the CDR3 is TGCGCCAGCAGCCAGGAGGGCCTGGGGAACAATGAGCAGTTCTTC.

The chain links TRBV5-1 to TRBJ1-2; perhaps TRBD1 as D (5 bases). The CDR3 length is 15 residues. V dropped 0 bases and J dropped 7 bases, with 16 bases sitting between them. The germline V gene encodes CDR1 SGHRS and CDR2 YFSETQ. In DNA, the CDR3 is TGCGCCAGCAGCTTGGGAGGAGGGGAGGCCCCTGGCTACACCTTC. As protein: CASSLGGGEAPGYTF. The whole variable domain, remainder taken from reference TRBV5-1 and TRBJ1-2, is KAGVTQTPRYLIKTRGQQVTLSCSPISGHRSVSWYQQTPGQGLQFLFEYFSETQRNKGNFPGRFSGRQFSNSRSEMNVSTLELGDSALYLCASSLGGGEAPGYTFGSGTRLTVV.

This clone was counted once. The CDR3 DNA reads TGTGCCATCAGCAGAATCGGAACAGGAGCTACGGCCGGTTACGAGCAGTACTTC. Its protein is CAISRIGTGATAGYEQYF. The chain uses TRBV10-3 and TRBJ2-7; D possibly corresponds to TRBD1 (5 bases). The CDR3 is 18 amino acids. Trimming left V 6 bases short and J 4 bases short, with 28 bases between. Germline CDR1 ENHRY, CDR2 SYGVKD.

The rearrangement uses TRBV4-1 and TRBJ2-5; TRBD1 matches 8 bases. The CDR3 has 16 amino acids. J was trimmed by 2 bases and V by 2 bases; bases with no gene match: 7. CDR1 and CDR2 from the germline V gene are MGHRA and YSYEKL. DNA of the CDR3: TGCGCCAGCAGCCAACCCAGACAGGGGCTACAAGAGACCCAGTACTTC. The encoded protein is CASSQPRQGLQETQYF.

The gene calls are TRBV23-1 and TRBJ1-3, with 8 nucleotides matching TRBD1. TRBV23-1 is classed as an ORF, of uncertain function. CDR3 length: 16 residues. V was pared by 10 bases and J by 0 bases, with 11 bases of the junction left unmatched. This chain's CDR3 is CAINKGTGISGNTIYF. CDR3 DNA sequence: TGCGCCATCAACAAGGGGACAGGAATCTCTGGAAACACCATATATTTT.

The rearrangement uses TRBV19 and TRBJ1-6, with D uncertain. Germline values: CDR1 LNHDA, CDR2 SQIVND (reference sequence). CDR3 length equals 13 residues. V shed 8 bases and J shed 8 bases, with 13 bases lying between them. The CDR3 DNA sequence: TGTGCCAGTCAAACCACGGAGGATTCACCCCTCCACTTT. Encoded protein: CASQTTEDSPLHF.

Details on this clone: Within the sample, other DNA sequences also encode this same CDR3. The chain combines TRBV18 with TRBJ1-6, with 7 bases fitting TRBD1. V was clipped by 10 bases and J by 3 bases; unmatched bases: 6. Germline V gene data show CDR1 as KGHSH and CDR2 as LQKENI. This CDR3 is built from 14 residues. CDR3 amino acids: CATATGIYNSPLHF. The CDR3 DNA follows: TGTGCCACAGCGACAGGGATCTATAATTCACCCCTCCACTTT.

This clone was seen a handful of times. The CDR3 DNA reads TGCGCCAGCAGCTACGAGGGTGGGTACGAGCAGTACTTC. Translation gives CASSYEGGYEQYF. The chain has TRBV5-1 and TRBJ2-7; perhaps TRBD2 as D (5 bases). Per germline, CDR1 SGHRS and CDR2 YFSETQ. V was clipped by 3 bases and J by 4 bases, with 11 bases between them. The CDR3 is made up of 13 amino acids. The full variable domain, with the rest looked up from reference TRBV5-1 and TRBJ2-7, is KAGVTQTPRYLIKTRGQQVTLSCSPISGHRSVSWYQQTPGQGLQFLFEYFSETQRNKGNFPGRFSGRQFSNSRSEMNVSTLELGDSALYLCASSYEGGYEQYFGPGTRLTVT.

The chain combines TRBV18 with TRBJ2-3; D remains ambiguous. This CDR3 spans 14 amino acids. Trimming stripped 5 bases from V and 2 bases from J, with 11 bases between. Germline V lookup: CDR1 KGHSH, CDR2 LQKENI. CDR3 in DNA: TGTGCCAGCTCAGCGAGGTCCTACACAGATACGCAGTATTTT. Translating it yields CASSARSYTDTQYF.

CDR3 residues: CASSKAETSHEQYF. The CDR3, as DNA: TGTGCCAGCAGCAAAGCAGAGACATCCCACGAGCAGTACTTC. The chain is built from TRBV21-1 and TRBJ2-7; the table's D call TRBD1 went unverified against the DNA. TRBV21-1 represents a pseudogene. This CDR3 contains 14 residues.

The chain couples TRBV18 to TRBJ1-5, with a weak D call TRBD1 (6 bases). V dropped 2 bases and J dropped 0 bases, with 14 bases sitting between them. The CDR3 runs 17 residues. Germline V gene sequence: CDR1 KGHSH, CDR2 LQKENI. The CDR3 DNA follows: TGTGCCAGCTCACCAGGCAGGGGATCTTATAGCAATCAGCCCCAGCATTTT. As protein: CASSPGRGSYSNQPQHF.

The chain joins TRBV28 to TRBJ1-5; D is undetermined. CDR1 is MDHEN, CDR2 SYDVKM, per germline. V gave up 5 bases and J gave up 7 bases, with 12 bases separating them. The CDR3 runs to 13 residues. CDR3 protein: CASSAFPGQPQHF. DNA of the CDR3: TGTGCCAGCAGTGCTTTCCCGGGGCAGCCCCAGCATTTT.

The V and J genes are TRBV7-2 and TRBJ2-7; tentatively, D is TRBD1 (5 bases). The CDR3 length is 15 residues. CDR1 and CDR2 (germline): SGHTA, FQGNSA. With 3 bases removed from V and 0 bases from J, the gap between germline ends came to 12 bases. Here the CDR3 DNA reads TGTGCCAGCAGCTTCGACAGCCTCAACTCCTACGAGCAGTACTTC. It codes for CASSFDSLNSYEQYF.

This rearrangement joins TRBV7-2 to TRBJ2-1; tentative D call: TRBD2 (7 bases). The length of the CDR3 is 18 residues. V was cut by 7 bases and J by 0 bases, with 22 bases left in between. Germline CDR1 is SGHTA and CDR2 is FQGNSA. CDR3 bases: TGTGCCAGCACCCTCCGGGCGGGGGCTATAAGCTCCTACAATGAGCAGTTCTTC. This codes for CASTLRAGAISSYNEQFF.

The J gene is TRBJ1-1, the V gene TRBV30; unclear D gene. The germline V and J ends were trimmed by 1 base and 5 bases, with 5 bases remaining between them. The V gene's germline CDR1 is GTSNPN and CDR2 SVGIG (reference sequence). The CDR3 is made up of 11 amino acids. Written as DNA, the CDR3 is TGTGCCTGGAGTGGTCAGACTGAAGCTTTCTTT. Its protein is CAWSGQTEAFF. The full variable domain, in which reference TRBV30 and TRBJ1-1 provide the parts outside the CDR3, is SQTIHQWPATLVQPVGSPLSLECTVEGTSNPNLYWYRQAAGRGLQLLFYSVGIGQISSEVPQNLSASRPQDRQFILSSKKLLLSDSGFYLCAWSGQTEAFFGQGTRLTVV.

V and J are TRBV7-9 and TRBJ2-1; 10 bases are a match to TRBD2. J was trimmed by 6 bases and V by 10 bases; bases with no gene match: 9. The CDR3 length is 14 residues. The germline V gene has CDR1 SEHNR and CDR2 FQNEAQ (reference sequence). CDR3: CATTQREGRNEQFF. CDR3 in DNA: TGTGCCACCACACAGCGGGAGGGCCGCAATGAGCAGTTCTTC.

This chain connects TRBV5-8 to TRBJ1-4, with D perhaps matching TRBD1 (6 bases). CDR1 and CDR2 from the germline V gene are SGHTS and YDEGEE. V shed 4 bases and J shed 7 bases, with 14 bases lying between them. CDR3 length: 14 residues. CDR3 nucleotide sequence: TGTGCCAGCAGCCTGCAGGGGCGCGTTGAAAAACTGTTTTTT. It specifies CASSLQGRVEKLFF.

This CDR3 is CASSAGVAGDTQYF. CDR3 in DNA: TGTGCCAGCAGTGCGGGGGTAGCGGGAGATACGCAGTATTTT. The J gene is TRBJ2-3, the V gene TRBV6-4; 7 bases line up with TRBD2. This CDR3 is 14 amino acids long. J lost 5 bases, V lost 4 bases, and 6 bases had no gene match. Germline V gene lookup returns CDR1 MRHNA and CDR2 SNTAGT.

Only one count was recorded for this clone. The gene calls are TRBV6-5 and TRBJ2-2; 7 nucleotides line up with TRBD1. The V segment lost 0 bases and the J segment 13 bases; nucleotides outside the gene matches: 8. The CDR3 sequence is 14 residues long. The germline V gene has CDR1 MNHEY and CDR2 SVGAGI. The CDR3 here is CASSYSTRDSRLFF. The DNA of the CDR3 is TGTGCCAGCAGTTACTCGACCCGGGACAGTCGGCTGTTTTTT.

The chain combines TRBV7-2 with TRBJ2-3; D perhaps matches TRBD2 (7 bases). CDR3 length: 15 amino acids. Trimming took 7 bases from V and 1 from J, leaving 15 bases between them. Germline lookup yields CDR1 SGHTA and CDR2 FQGNSA. The CDR3 spells CASTPYGGRTDTQYF. The DNA for the CDR3 is TGTGCCAGCACCCCGTACGGGGGGCGCACAGATACGCAGTATTTT.

V usage is TRBV7-3 and J usage is TRBJ2-3; D not resolved. The germline V and J ends were trimmed by 3 bases and 2 bases, with 9 bases remaining between them. The length of the CDR3 is 14 residues. Germline CDR1 and CDR2: SGHTA and FQGTGA. The CDR3: CASSFTSVTDTQYF. In DNA, the CDR3 is TGTGCCAGCAGCTTCACCAGCGTCACAGATACGCAGTATTTT.

The chain carries TRBV29-1 and TRBJ1-2; 7 bases map to TRBD1. The CDR3 sequence is 15 residues long. CDR1 is SQVTM, CDR2 ANQGSEA, per germline. V gave up 2 bases and J gave up 4 bases; unmatched junction bases: 10. CDR3 DNA: TGCAGCGTTGAATTCGGCCGACAGGGAAGCTATGGCTACACCTTC. It codes for CSVEFGRQGSYGYTF.

V usage is TRBV4-3 and J usage is TRBJ2-3; 13 nucleotides line up with TRBD2. Germline values: CDR1 LGHNA, CDR2 YSLEER. CDR3 size: 16 residues. J lost 5 bases, V lost 2 bases, and 4 bases had no gene match. The CDR3 nucleotides are TGCGCCAGCAGCCAATCCGGGACTAGCGGGGTAGATACGCAGTATTTT. Amino acid sequence: CASSQSGTSGVDTQYF.

The J gene is TRBJ2-1, the V gene TRBV11-1; 7 bases map to TRBD1. CDR1 is SGHAT and CDR2 is FQDESV in the germline V gene (reference sequence). The CDR3 consists of 13 residues. The V segment lost 4 bases and the J segment 4 bases; nucleotides outside the gene matches: 1. The chain's CDR3 is CASSSGQYNEQFF. CDR3 sequence (DNA): TGTGCCAGCAGCTCGGGACAGTACAATGAGCAGTTCTTC. The full variable domain, its missing parts supplied by reference TRBV11-1 and TRBJ2-1, is EAEVAQSPRYKITEKSQAVAFWCDPISGHATLYWYRQILGQGPELLVQFQDESVVDDSQLPKDRFSAERLKGVDSTLKIQPAELGDSAMYLCASSSGQYNEQFFGPGTRLTVL.

This chain links TRBV30 with TRBJ2-7; TRBD1 agrees at 12 bases. The CDR3 is 14 amino acids. J was trimmed by 2 bases and V by 5 bases; bases with no gene match: 4. Looked up from germline, CDR1 is GTSNPN and CDR2 is SVGIG (reference sequence). The CDR3 is CAWDRDRGPYEQYF. Here the CDR3 DNA reads TGTGCCTGGGACCGGGACAGGGGGCCCTACGAGCAGTACTTC.

The V gene is TRBV13, the J gene TRBJ1-4, with TRBD1 matching over 10 bases. Looked up from germline, CDR1 is PRHDT and CDR2 is FYEKMQ (reference sequence). V lost 5 bases, J lost 11 bases, and 11 bases stayed unmatched. The CDR3 loop spans 15 amino acids. CDR3 protein: CASSVRGTGERKLFF. DNA for the CDR3: TGTGCCAGCAGCGTACGTGGGACAGGGGAGAGGAAACTGTTTTTT.

V gene TRBV28 combines with J gene TRBJ1-1, with a tentative D call TRBD1 (6 bases). CDR3 length equals 14 residues. V lost 3 bases and J lost 10, with 18 bases in between. In germline, CDR1 is MDHEN, CDR2 SYDVKM. The CDR3 sequence: CASSFQGRGTGAFF. In DNA, the CDR3 is TGTGCCAGCAGTTTCCAGGGGAGGGGAACAGGAGCTTTCTTT.

The rearrangement joins TRBV18 to TRBJ1-2; D uncertain. Germline CDR1 reads KGHSH; CDR2 reads LQKENI. The CDR3 runs 13 residues. Between the trimmed V and J ends, which lost 2 bases and 6 bases, there was a span of 10 bases. CDR3 region: CASSPGPLDGYTF. The CDR3 DNA is TGTGCCAGCTCACCAGGGCCCCTTGATGGCTACACCTTC.